This T cell receptor (beta chain) was profiled in a study of T cell changes during pregnancy in multiple sclerosis. The repertoire was sequenced with immunoSEQ multiplex PCR; TCRdb's copy has only in-frame clones and lacks some. The table lists 40,000 to 60,000 clones, about nine tenths of them singletons. This receptor was taken from a female donor in good health, enrolled as a control in a pregnancy study. The sample in question was peripheral blood, obtained in the first trimester of pregnancy.

The CDR3 here is CASSFSGQGNGYTF. Written as DNA, the CDR3 is TGTGCCAGCAGCTTTTCGGGACAGGGTAATGGCTACACCTTC. This chain links TRBV5-4 with TRBJ1-2; 9 bases agree with TRBD1. The V and J ends lost 2 bases and 6 bases, in that order; junction bases with no gene match: 5. The CDR3 consists of 14 residues. Per the germline V gene, CDR1 is SGHNT and CDR2 is YYREEE (reference sequence).